The 25 T cell receptor beta chains reported below all come from one sample, sequenced in a study of T cells in Graves' hyperthyroidism and ophthalmopathy. TCR beta CDR3 regions were amplified from RNA. The HTBI primer set drove a first-round RT-PCR of the TCR CDR3. TCRdb recomputed calls from the multiplex PCR reads with MiXCR, one row per CDR3 protein. The repertoire holds approximately 520,000 distinct CDR3 sequences, with less than 25% as singletons. Material: blood. These receptors originate from a man between 18 and 35 years old with Graves' hyperthyroidism.

The chain has TRBV6-5 and TRBJ1-5; no definite D call. V was clipped by 1 base and J by 5 bases, with 12 bases between them. In germline, CDR1 is MNHEY, CDR2 SVGAGI. There are 15 residues in the CDR3. The CDR3 nucleotides read TGTGCCAGCAGTTACTTAAGTGCCCAAGATCAGCCCCAGCATTTT. This gives the protein CASSYLSAQDQPQHF.

This clonotype was seen at least ten times. CDR3 nucleotides: TGTGCCAGCAGGCCTGCGGGGACAGCGGGCGGGGAGCAGTACTTC. Protein sequence: CASRPAGTAGGEQYF. The chain combines TRBV12-3 or TRBV12-4 with TRBJ2-7; TRBD1 might be the D (7 bases). V lost 6 bases and J lost 7, with 22 bases in between. The CDR3 loop spans 15 amino acids.

CDR3 residues: CASSLWQETAAHYGYTF. The CDR3 region has the DNA TGTGCCAGCAGTTTATGGCAGGAAACAGCTGCCCACTATGGCTACACCTTC. The genes are TRBV28 and TRBJ1-2; unclear D gene. Germline V gives CDR1 MDHEN, CDR2 SYDVKM. V was trimmed by 0 bases and J by 3 bases, leaving 17 bases between them. This CDR3 has 17 amino acids.

For this clonotype: One end of the junction does not line up with germline, which may come from a read error. The CDR3 region has the DNA TGTGCCAGCACTTTACCTCGAGACGAGGGTTCACCCCTCCACTTT. This gives the protein CASTLPRDEGSPLHF. The chain uses TRBV28 and TRBJ1-6, with D hard to call. This CDR3 is built from 15 residues. Germline V gene sequence: CDR1 MDHEN, CDR2 SYDVKM.

This clonotype has a count of ten or more. This chain links TRBV13 with TRBJ2-2, with 12 positions matching TRBD2. Germline-derived CDR1 and CDR2 are PRHDT and FYEKMQ (reference sequence). The CDR3 runs to 17 residues. V trimming: 5 bases; J trimming: 4 bases; junction bases outside the gene matches: 8. CDR3 amino acids: CASSAYKLAGGTGELFF. CDR3 in DNA: TGTGCCAGCAGCGCCTACAAACTAGCGGGGGGCACCGGGGAGCTGTTTTTT.

The V gene is TRBV20-1, the J gene TRBJ1-2; 10 bases match TRBD1. CDR3 size: 12 residues. With 5 bases clipped from V and 10 bases from J, the junction kept 7 bases outside the gene matches. The germline V gene encodes CDR1 DFQATT and CDR2 SNEGSKA (reference sequence). Written as DNA, the CDR3 is TGCAGTGCTCCGGGACAGGGGACCGTCTACACCTTC. Protein: CSAPGQGTVYTF.

The chain employs TRBV12-3 or TRBV12-4 and TRBJ1-6; TRBD1 aligns across 7 bases. The CDR3 totals 14 residues. J gave up 2 bases and V 7 bases, and 2 bases lay outside the gene matches. CDR3 in amino acids: CASNRGTYNSPLHF. Here the CDR3 DNA reads TGTGCCAGCAACAGGGGCACCTATAATTCACCCCTCCACTTT.

In its sample, this clonotype was seen a few times. The chain combines TRBV6-2 or TRBV6-3 with TRBJ2-5; 14 positions agree with TRBD2. This CDR3 contains 19 residues. Germline-derived CDR1 and CDR2 are MNHEY and SVGEGT. V trimming: 5 bases; J trimming: 1 base; junction bases outside the gene matches: 12. In DNA form, the CDR3 reads TGTGCCAGCAGTAATGTCCCGGGACTAGCGGGGGTAACCCAAGAGACCCAGTACTTC. Encoded protein: CASSNVPGLAGVTQETQYF.

The table lists this clonotype with many counts. CDR3 sequence: CASSSGTGDHTEAFF. The CDR3 DNA follows: TGTGCCAGCAGCTCCGGGACAGGCGATCACACTGAAGCTTTCTTT. The chain couples TRBV7-2 to TRBJ1-1; TRBD1 agrees at 8 bases. V gave up 4 bases and J gave up 3 bases; unmatched junction bases: 7. CDR3 length: 15 residues. CDR1 and CDR2 (germline): SGHTA, FQGNSA.

This clonotype has just one count. It is likely a read error, because the conserved phenylalanine at the end of the CDR3 is missing. The gene calls are TRBV28 and TRBJ1-1; D uncertain. The germline gives CDR1 MDHEN, CDR2 SYDVKM. Trimming took off 2 bases at V and 5 bases at J, with 6 bases between the two ends. The CDR3 runs to 12 residues. The CDR3 protein is CASSLRVTEAFY. As DNA, the CDR3 is TGTGCCAGCAGTTTAAGGGTGACTGAAGCTTTCTAT.

Ten or more counts support this clonotype. The CDR3 reads CSASETGGRETQYF. CDR3 nucleotide sequence: TGCAGTGCTAGCGAAACGGGGGGTCGAGAGACCCAGTACTTC. The V gene is TRBV20-1, the J gene TRBJ2-5, with 7 positions matching TRBD2. There are 14 residues in the CDR3. J lost 4 bases, V lost 3 bases, and 8 bases had no gene match. Germline V gene data show CDR1 as DFQATT and CDR2 as SNEGSKA (reference sequence).

This clonotype was counted many times. The chain joins TRBV12-3 or TRBV12-4 to TRBJ1-1; a weak D match, TRBD1 (5 bases). The CDR3 has 15 residues. V lost 6 bases to trimming and J lost 4 bases, with 18 bases between them. The CDR3 protein is CASRFLNGGGTEAFF. In DNA, the CDR3 is TGTGCCAGCAGGTTTCTGAACGGGGGAGGCACTGAAGCTTTCTTT.

The chain employs TRBV6-1 and TRBJ1-5, with 8 bases identical to TRBD1. CDR3 length: 15 residues. The germline V gene encodes CDR1 MNHNS and CDR2 SASEGT. V lost 6 bases to trimming and J lost 4 bases; unmatched junction nucleotides: 8. The CDR3 is CASRTAGGENQPQHF. The CDR3 nucleotides are TGTGCCAGCAGGACCGCAGGGGGCGAAAATCAGCCCCAGCATTTT.

Many counts were recorded for this clonotype. V and J are TRBV28 and TRBJ2-4; the D gene is possibly TRBD1 (6 bases). CDR3 length equals 13 residues. Germline values: CDR1 MDHEN, CDR2 SYDVKM. V shed 6 bases and J shed 6 bases, with 12 bases lying between them. The CDR3, as DNA: TGTGCCAGCAGACCACAGGGAAGAAACATTCAGTACTTC. Translating gives CASRPQGRNIQYF.

In its sample, this clonotype was seen many times. The chain joins TRBV19 to TRBJ1-5, with 9 bases matching TRBD1. Trimming at V came to 3 bases and at J to 5 bases, leaving 2 bases not matched to a gene. Germline V gene lookup returns CDR1 LNHDA and CDR2 SQIVND (reference sequence). The CDR3 contains 14 residues. CDR3: CASSMTGGYQPQHF. As DNA, the CDR3 is TGTGCCAGTAGTATGACAGGGGGGTATCAGCCCCAGCATTTT.

This clonotype was found many times. The chain is built from TRBV12-3 or TRBV12-4 and TRBJ1-2, with 7 nucleotides matching TRBD1. V lost 6 bases to trimming and J lost 8 bases; unmatched junction nucleotides: 9. There are 13 residues in the CDR3. The CDR3 here is CASRGTAYSGYTF. The CDR3, as DNA: TGTGCCAGCAGAGGGACAGCCTATTCAGGCTACACCTTC.

This clonotype appeared many times. The rearrangement joins TRBV6-5 to TRBJ1-1; no firm D call. This CDR3 has 14 residues. The V gene's germline CDR1 is MNHEY and CDR2 SVGAGI. Trimming took 7 bases from V and 5 from J, leaving 17 bases between them. CDR3: CASTSRSGGTEAFF. The CDR3 DNA sequence: TGTGCCAGCACTAGCCGGTCCGGTGGAACTGAAGCTTTCTTT.

This clonotype was counted only a few times. The rearrangement joins TRBV7-2 to TRBJ1-1, with D unclear. V lost 4 bases to trimming and J lost 2 bases, with 8 bases between them. The CDR3 extends over 13 amino acids. Germline V gene data show CDR1 as SGHTA and CDR2 as FQGNSA. CDR3 in DNA: TGTGCCAGCAGCTCGCAGGTAAACACTGAAGCTTTCTTT. Its protein is CASSSQVNTEAFF.

In its sample, this clonotype was seen many times. The chain recombines TRBV28 with TRBJ2-7; a weak D match, TRBD1 (7 bases). The CDR3 consists of 14 residues. Germline-derived CDR1 and CDR2 are MDHEN and SYDVKM. V was pared by 5 bases and J by 10 bases, with 21 bases between. CDR3 region: CASSLGGQQGVQYF. CDR3 DNA: TGTGCCAGCAGTCTCGGGGGACAGCAGGGTGTTCAGTACTTC.

The sample holds many counts of this clonotype. The chain joins TRBV19 to TRBJ2-7; 8 bases are a match to TRBD1. V dropped 8 bases and J dropped 7; count of bases not matched to a gene: 13. Per germline, CDR1 LNHDA and CDR2 SQIVND (reference sequence). CDR3 size: 14 residues. The CDR3 coding sequence is TGTGCCAGTTCTCCGGGGACAGGCCTGGGAGAGCAGTACTTC. Translation gives CASSPGTGLGEQYF. The whole variable domain, filled in from reference TRBV19 and TRBJ2-7, reads DGGITQSPKYLFRKEGQNVTLSCEQNLNHDAMYWYRQDPGQGLRLIYYSQIVNDFQKGDIAEGYSVSREKKESFPLTVTSAQKNPTAFYLCASSPGTGLGEQYFGPGTRLTVT.

This clonotype was recorded a few times. The chain has TRBV29-1 and TRBJ1-2, with D possibly being TRBD1 (6 bases). The CDR3 has 12 amino acids. V gave up 6 bases and J gave up 0 bases, with 8 bases separating them. The V gene's germline CDR1 is SQVTM and CDR2 ANQGSEA. The CDR3 sequence: CSVGQSNYGYTF. The CDR3 DNA reads TGCAGCGTCGGACAGTCTAACTATGGCTACACCTTC. The full variable domain, in which reference TRBV29-1 and TRBJ1-2 provide the parts outside the CDR3, is SAVISQKPSRDICQRGTSLTIQCQVDSQVTMMFWYRQQPGQSLTLIATANQGSEATYESGFVIDKFPISRPNLTFSTLTVSNMSPEDSSIYLCSVGQSNYGYTFGSGTRLTVV.

This clonotype showed up many times. CDR3 protein: CASRAQGAVVGYTF. CDR3 sequence (DNA): TGTGCCAGCAGGGCACAGGGGGCGGTTGTTGGCTACACCTTC. The chain recombines TRBV28 with TRBJ1-2; 9 bases line up with TRBD1. The junction had 9 bases not matched to a gene; V was cut back by 6 bases and J by 7 bases. This CDR3 region has 14 residues. Germline values: CDR1 MDHEN, CDR2 SYDVKM.

This chain connects TRBV28 to TRBJ1-2; D is uncertain. Trimming stripped 6 bases from V and 3 bases from J, with 17 bases between. Germline CDR1 reads MDHEN; CDR2 reads SYDVKM. This CDR3 is 15 amino acids long. The chain's CDR3 is CASSQGIREYYGYTF. The CDR3 DNA reads TGTGCCAGCAGCCAAGGGATCCGGGAATACTATGGCTACACCTTC.

This clonotype was counted a single time. The CDR3 loop reads CASSVGGNSGYTF. In DNA form, the CDR3 reads TGTGCCAGCAGTGTAGGCGGGAATAGTGGCTACACCTTC. The genes are TRBV2 and TRBJ1-2, with unresolved D. V dropped 4 bases and J dropped 7 bases, with 13 bases sitting between them. This CDR3 comprises 13 residues. CDR1 is SNHLY and CDR2 is FYNNEI in the germline V gene. The full variable domain, rest sourced from reference TRBV2 and TRBJ1-2, is EPEVTQTPSHQVTQMGQEVILRCVPISNHLYFYWYRQILGQKVEFLVSFYNNEISEKSEIFDDQFSVERPDGSNFTLKIRSTKLEDSAMYFCASSVGGNSGYTFGSGTRLTVV.

The sample holds many counts of this clonotype. The chain couples TRBV5-1 to TRBJ2-2, with no clear D. V was clipped by 0 bases and J by 4 bases, with 4 bases between them. Germline CDR1 reads SGHRS; CDR2 reads YFSETQ. The CDR3 totals 13 residues. The DNA for the CDR3 is TGCGCCAGCAGCTTGGACAGCACCGGGGAGCTGTTTTTT. Residues: CASSLDSTGELFF. Full variable domain (rest looked up from reference TRBV5-1 and TRBJ2-2): KAGVTQTPRYLIKTRGQQVTLSCSPISGHRSVSWYQQTPGQGLQFLFEYFSETQRNKGNFPGRFSGRQFSNSRSEMNVSTLELGDSALYLCASSLDSTGELFFGEGSRLTVL.